The table lists the clone carrying this T cell receptor beta chain with a few counts. This entry comes from a study of T-cell reconstitution after alpha-beta-depleted transplantation in children. Unique molecular identifiers were incorporated during preparation of the TCRbeta library. TCRdb recomputed calls from the PCR reads with MiXCR, one row per CDR3 protein. The data show roughly 220,000 distinct CDR3 sequences, with more than 10% seen just once and over 2% held by the top ten. The CDR3 spans 13 residues. Trimming shortened V by 7 bases and J by 4 bases, and 16 bases separated the two germline ends. Looked up from germline, CDR1 is SQVTM and CDR2 is ANQGSEA.

The chain uses TRBV29-1 and TRBJ1-2; tentatively, D is TRBD1 (6 bases). This receptor was obtained from a human donor who donated a stem cell graft to a child with acute lymphoblastic leukemia. The sample was PBMCs from the stem cell graft donor, taken from the stem cell graft. The CDR3 DNA is TGCAGCGCGTTTGGTCAGGGGACCTATGGCTACACCTTC. Translated, it gives CSAFGQGTYGYTF.